Only a few counts were recorded for the clone carrying this TCR beta chain. A read error may account for a junction end that differs from germline. Alongside a J-beta primer mix, a sample-barcoded 5' primer served in a second PCR lasting about 7 to 12 cycles. TCRdb reanalysed the 5' RACE reads using MiXCR and keeps one entry per CDR3 protein. This table has approximately 1.5 million distinct CDR3 sequences, roughly a third appearing once. This specimen belongs to a study of blood T cells in healthy people across ages. Germline CDR1 reads SGHKS; CDR2 reads YYEKEE (reference sequence). CDR3 length: 15 residues.

This receptor was taken from a woman in her thirties in good health. V usage is TRBV5-5 and J usage is TRBJ2-3; D call uncertain. Sequencing input: blood. The CDR3 sequence: CASSSVFSSTDTQYF. The CDR3, as DNA: TGTGCCAGCAGCTCCGTCTTTAGTAGCACGGATACGCAGTATTTT. Complete variable domain (other parts from reference TRBV5-5 and TRBJ2-3): DAGVTQSPTHLIKTRGQQVTLRCSPISGHKSVSWYQQVLGQGPQFIFQYYEKEERGRGNFPDRFSARQFPNYSSELNVNALLLGDSALYLCASSSVFSSTDTQYFGPGTRLTVL.